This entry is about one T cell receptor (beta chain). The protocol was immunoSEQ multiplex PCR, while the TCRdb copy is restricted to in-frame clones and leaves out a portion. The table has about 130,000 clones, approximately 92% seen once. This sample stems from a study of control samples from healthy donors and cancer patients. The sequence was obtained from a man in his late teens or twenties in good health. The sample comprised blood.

The CDR3 nucleotides are TGTGCCAGCAGCGACGGGACGGCGAAGGAGTATCAGCCCCAGCATTTT. Protein sequence: CASSDGTAKEYQPQHF. The V call is TRBV7-8, the J call TRBJ1-5; D may be TRBD1 (5 bases). This CDR3 comprises 16 residues. Trimming took 5 bases from V and 5 from J, leaving 19 bases between them. Per the germline V gene, CDR1 is SGHVS and CDR2 is FQNEAQ. The full variable domain, in which reference TRBV7-8 and TRBJ1-5 provide the parts outside the CDR3, is GAGVSQSPRYKVAKRGQDVALRCDPISGHVSLFWYQQALGQGPEFLTYFQNEAQLDKSGLPSDRFFAERPEGSVSTLKIQRTQQEDSAVYLCASSDGTAKEYQPQHFGDGTRLSIL.